These 21 T cell receptor beta chains were sequenced from one sample in a study of blood T cells in healthy people across ages. Sample-barcoded 5' priming and a J-beta primer mix drove a second PCR of about 6 to 11 cycles. TCRdb reprocessed the 5' RACE reads with MiXCR, giving one entry per CDR3 protein. The sample carries about 1 million distinct CDR3 sequences, 45% recorded once. Sequenced sample: blood. The receptors shown here come from a woman aged 60-75 years in good health.

This chain connects TRBV20-1 to TRBJ2-5; no reliable D call. Judging by the DNA end, TRBJ2-7 fits better; the J call may be wrong. This CDR3 has 12 residues. Germline V CDR1 and CDR2: DFQATT, SNEGSKA (reference sequence). CDR3 coding DNA: TGCAGTGCTAGAGATTTTGGAAGCGAGCAGTACTTC. It is translated as CSARDFGSEQYF.

This clonotype showed up just once. The V gene is TRBV5-5, the J gene TRBJ2-4; either TRBD1 or TRBD2 may fit D (5 bases each). CDR3 length: 16 amino acids. The V and J ends lost 7 bases and 4 bases respectively, with 21 bases between them. Per germline, CDR1 SGHKS and CDR2 YYEKEE (reference sequence). The DNA for the CDR3 is TGTGCCAGCGGCCTGTTCCGGGACCTACTAAAAAACATTCAGTACTTC. It translates to CASGLFRDLLKNIQYF.

A word on this clonotype: Mismatch with germline at one junction end may stem from a read error. The rearrangement uses TRBV10-3 and TRBJ2-7; D call uncertain. The CDR3 sequence is 13 residues long. Germline V CDR1 and CDR2: ENHRY, SYGVKD. The CDR3: CATSLGPSYEQYF. Written as DNA, the CDR3 is TGTGCCACCAGTCTAGGACCTTCCTACGAGCAGTACTTC.

This clonotype was seen a few times. The chain joins TRBV20-1 to TRBJ2-3; no reliable D call. The CDR3 loop spans 13 amino acids. Germline CDR1 reads DFQATT; CDR2 reads SNEGSKA (reference sequence). V lost 6 bases and J lost 1, with 11 bases in between. The CDR3 spells CSAPPLGTDTQYF. CDR3 bases: TGCAGTGCCCCTCCTTTGGGCACAGATACGCAGTATTTT.

This clonotype was found a few times. This rearrangement joins TRBV29-1 to TRBJ2-2; D may be TRBD1 (6 bases). The V end was cut by 3 bases, the J end by 3 bases, with 14 bases between. This CDR3 region has 15 residues. The germline V gene has CDR1 SQVTM and CDR2 ANQGSEA. The CDR3 DNA follows: TGCAGCGTTGATTTAGGCAGGGGTGACACCGGGGAGCTGTTTTTT. Translated: CSVDLGRGDTGELFF.

Only a few counts were recorded for this clonotype. The rearrangement joins TRBV20-1 to TRBJ2-3; D unresolved. The CDR3 is made up of 14 amino acids. V lost 3 bases and J lost 1, with 11 bases in between. The germline CDR1 and CDR2 sequences are DFQATT and SNEGSKA (reference sequence). The CDR3 is CSARSASRTDTQYF. CDR3 DNA sequence: TGCAGTGCTAGGAGCGCTTCACGCACAGATACGCAGTATTTT.

This chain joins TRBV12-3 or TRBV12-4 and TRBJ2-4; D is unresolved. The V end was cut by 4 bases, the J end by 6 bases, with 16 bases between. CDR3 length equals 15 residues. The DNA of the CDR3 is TGTGCCAGCAGTTCGACCCAAACCACCATAAACATTCAGTACTTC. The encoded protein is CASSSTQTTINIQYF.

This chain connects TRBV5-5 to TRBJ2-5, with 7 nucleotides matching TRBD1. From germline, CDR1 is SGHKS and CDR2 YYEKEE (reference sequence). The CDR3 runs 15 residues. J lost 3 bases, V lost 4 bases, and 9 bases had no gene match. CDR3 nucleotides: TGTGCCAGCAGCCCGCTCGGAACAGGGGAAGAGACCCAGTACTTC. Amino acids: CASSPLGTGEETQYF.

This clonotype has a handful of counts. J is TRBJ1-1 and V is TRBV6-5, with 8 bases matching TRBD1. The CDR3 spans 14 residues. The V gene's germline CDR1 is MNHEY and CDR2 SVGAGI. Trimming cost V 7 bases and J 4 bases; bases outside gene matches: 8. The CDR3 protein is CASKSGQGGTEAFF. The CDR3 DNA sequence: TGTGCCAGCAAGTCCGGACAGGGAGGCACTGAAGCTTTCTTT.

This clonotype was seen more than once but under ten times. The gene calls are TRBV20-1 and TRBJ2-1; 7 bases are shared with TRBD2. This CDR3 has 12 residues. V gave up 4 bases and J gave up 5 bases; unmatched junction bases: 2. CDR1 DFQATT and CDR2 SNEGSKA come from the germline V gene (reference sequence). The CDR3 is CSANLADNEQFF. In nucleotides, the CDR3 is TGCAGTGCTAACCTAGCGGACAATGAGCAGTTCTTC.

CDR3 coding DNA: TGTGCCAGCATCCCTGACAGGGAACAATACGAGCAGTACTTC. This translates into CASIPDREQYEQYF. J is TRBJ2-7 and V is TRBV28; 7 bases align to TRBD1. V dropped 7 bases and J dropped 4; count of bases not matched to a gene: 10. The CDR3 has 14 residues. The germline V gene encodes CDR1 MDHEN and CDR2 SYDVKM.

This clonotype was seen a handful of times. J is TRBJ2-7 and V is TRBV12-5; a possible D gene is TRBD1 (5 bases). CDR1 and CDR2 from the germline V gene are LGHNT and FRNRAP. The CDR3 is 16 amino acids. Deletions cut 0 bases from V and 2 bases from J, with 14 bases between. As DNA, the CDR3 is TGTGCTAGTGGTTTGGTACAGGTGGGGATGGCCTACGAGCAGTACTTC. Amino acids: CASGLVQVGMAYEQYF.

This clonotype was recorded a few times. This sequence joins TRBV20-1 and TRBJ2-7; 7 bases are shared with TRBD2. The CDR3 has 15 amino acids. Germline loops: CDR1 DFQATT, CDR2 SNEGSKA (reference sequence). The J segment lost 1 base and the V segment lost 6 bases, leaving 12 bases of the junction unmatched. In DNA, the CDR3 is TGCAGTGCCCCTGGGGGGGTAACGGTGTCCTACGAGCAGTACTTC. Its protein product is CSAPGGVTVSYEQYF.

V and J are TRBV20-1 and TRBJ2-1, with D maybe TRBD2 (6 bases). The CDR3 consists of 16 residues. V was pared by 2 bases and J by 0 bases, with 14 bases between. Germline values: CDR1 DFQATT, CDR2 SNEGSKA (reference sequence). DNA for the CDR3: TGCAGTGCTAGATCCCTTCGGGGGAGCTCCTACAATGAGCAGTTCTTC. This codes for CSARSLRGSSYNEQFF.

The V call is TRBV6-6, the J call TRBJ1-2; no definite D call. V was clipped by 0 bases and J by 2 bases, with 13 bases between them. This CDR3 is 16 amino acids long. Germline CDR1 is MNHNY and CDR2 is SVGAGI (reference sequence). In DNA, the CDR3 is TGTGCCAGCAGTTACTCGAATCGGCCACAGAACTATGGCTACACCTTC. Encoded protein: CASSYSNRPQNYGYTF.

V gene TRBV3-1 combines with J gene TRBJ2-1, with D possibly TRBD2 on 6 matching bases. Trimming pared 5 bases from V and 5 bases from J, leaving 16 bases between. The CDR3 totals 15 residues. The germline CDR1 and CDR2 sequences are LGHDT and YNNKEL (reference sequence). The CDR3 region is CASSSGLKRDNEQFF. The CDR3 coding sequence is TGTGCCAGCAGCAGCGGACTAAAGAGGGACAATGAGCAGTTCTTC.

On this clonotype: One end of the junction fails to match germline, which may point to a read error. The CDR3 coding sequence is TGTGTCAGCAGTGTTGAACTGCCCCCCGCTGAGCAGTTCTTC. This gives the protein CVSSVELPPAEQFF. J is TRBJ2-1 and V is TRBV27; D gene uncertain. Looked up from germline, CDR1 is MNHEY and CDR2 is SMNVEV (reference sequence). CDR3 length: 14 residues.

CDR3 DNA sequence: TGCGCCAGCAGCCAAGATTTTACAGGGGTAGCCTACGAGCAGTACTTC. As protein: CASSQDFTGVAYEQYF. V gene TRBV4-1 combines with J gene TRBJ2-7, with TRBD1 matching over 7 bases. Unmatched junction bases numbered 7, after V lost 0 bases and J lost 2 bases. Looked up from germline, CDR1 is MGHRA and CDR2 is YSYEKL. The CDR3 totals 16 residues.

This chain uses TRBV4-1 with TRBJ1-2; D remains ambiguous. Germline CDR1 and CDR2: MGHRA and YSYEKL. This CDR3 has 15 residues. Trimming left V 0 bases short and J 4 bases short, with 12 bases between. DNA for the CDR3: TGCGCCAGCAGCCAAGATGTGGAGCCGGTCTATGGCTACACCTTC. Protein product: CASSQDVEPVYGYTF.

The CDR3 protein is CASSFRGRSPDTQYF. The CDR3 nucleotides read TGTGCCAGCAGCTTTAGGGGGCGCTCCCCAGATACGCAGTATTTT. This sequence joins TRBV11-2 and TRBJ2-3; 7 bases line up with TRBD1. Per germline, CDR1 SGHAT and CDR2 FQNNGV. The J segment lost 4 bases and the V segment lost 3 bases, leaving 7 bases of the junction unmatched. This CDR3 comprises 15 residues.

The chain links TRBV20-1 to TRBJ1-5; no firm D call. The CDR3 loop spans 12 amino acids. Deletions cut 3 bases from V and 3 bases from J, with 6 bases between. Germline-derived CDR1 and CDR2 are DFQATT and SNEGSKA (reference sequence). The CDR3 DNA sequence: TGCAGTGCTAGGACACCCAATCAGCCCCAGCATTTT. This encodes CSARTPNQPQHF.